This T cell receptor beta chain was captured by sequencing in a study of beta chain features in type 1 diabetes (dated by TCRdb to 2016 to 2019). With regard to the full study: Mean age, gender distribution, total cell number and subset yield were not different between patients and healthy donors. A total of 107,917,701 sorted cells were examined across all samples, and the number of cells per subset was strongly correlated with RNA yield. In the study, TCRB repertoires of sorted circulating CD4+ T cell subsets from recently diagnosed type 1 diabetes patients were compared with those of matched healthy donors. Regulatory and stem cell-like memory subsets were isolated from only 8 patients and roughly eight healthy donors, whereas naive and central memory subsets came from all 30 or so donors. Study-wide conclusions, independent of this receptor: A moderate but significant shortening of TCRB CDR3 length was observed in type 1 diabetes patients in all four CD4+ subsets. Because small numbers of individuals were included in the HLA sub-analyses, any influence of HLA type on TCRB rearrangement was left unresolved. At VDJ recombination sites, patients with type 1 diabetes made fewer insertions and deleted more nucleotides, a pattern implying thymic rearrangement abnormalities. Naive, central memory and regulatory TCRB repertoires appeared to be more similar among patients than among healthy donors. PCR might favor shorter templates, but patient and control samples were amplified and corrected together, so any skew would affect both groups equally. Because cDNA was sequenced instead of genomic DNA, activated cells with high expression could be over-represented, although the groups did not differ in activation or CD3 levels.

Notes on this clone: Its specific antigen is unknown. No base quality information exists; no much larger clone differs at one position.

The entire amount of isolated RNA was reverse transcribed using the High Capacity cDNA Reverse Transcription Kit, so the sequenced TCRB transcripts were expressed ones. Deep immunoSEQ sequencing was performed on naive, central memory and regulatory T cell samples, with an average of roughly 3.3 million total reads per sample. Sorted cells were lysed in RLT buffer and RNA was extracted with DNase-treated RNeasy Micro or Mini kits, depending on cell number. Each cell subset was processed separately to prevent cross-contamination, with patient and healthy donor samples processed together. The immunoSEQ multiplex PCR was used to amplify TCRB sequences from cDNA, generating 87-bp fragments that spanned the CDR3 region. The amplicons were sequenced using the Illumina HiSeq platform. From the authors' description of their analysis: PCR bias was corrected computationally using synthetic template baselines, and reads within Hamming distance 2 were collapsed, with unmergeable singletons discarded. Reads were aligned against IMGT so that V, D and J genes, CDR3 length and insertions or deletions at six rearrangement sites could be assigned. Within each subset, clonotype counts were normalized to the number of sorted cells before true diversity and Gini coefficients were calculated with the tcR R package. Repertoire sharing was quantified using the overlap coefficient calculated on TCRB nucleotide sequences. Out-of-frame TCRB sequences from naive cells were analyzed as a proxy for the pre-selection repertoire. TCRdb limited this immuneACCESS table to in-frame rearrangements with V and J called. A share of clones is missing; checked studies link under half to unresolved V genes, and the rest is unexplained. V and J calls and clone size come straight from that table; D and trimming were deduced from the DNA. This sample comprises under 300,000 clones, more than 11% of them detected only once. Approximately 0.018% of the sample lies in the top ten.

Based on the germline V gene, the CDR1 and CDR2 sequences are SQVTM and ANQGSEA. The CDR3 numbers 14 residues from cysteine through phenylalanine. CDR3 DNA only is kept here, 42 bases in frame from base 1. Cut back by 2 bases and 1 base, the V and J ends lie 6 bases apart. A single peripheral blood draw of 95 to 150 mL on average was collected from each donor into heparinised tubes. A BD FACSAria II and a panel including CD45RO, CCR7, CD25, CD127, CD95 and CD27 were used to sort naive, central memory, regulatory and stem cell-like memory CD4+ T cells. Purity was above 95% for every sorted population. Right away, PBMCs were isolated by Lymphoprep density gradient centrifugation and were stained directly, with no culture step. To minimize batch effects, samples were stained and sorted in pairs, one healthy donor with one patient per experiment.

Here the chain combines TRBV29-1 and TRBJ2-6; the D segment could be TRBD1, given 6 matching bases. The receptor comes from a man aged 25-40 years with type 1 diabetes. Sequencing input: naive CD4+ T cells from blood. The cell subset or site label, as the study defines it: true naive CD4+ T cells. The DNA reads as follows: TGCAGCGTTGAAAGGGGGTCTGGGGCCAACGTCCTGACTTTC. This gives the protein CSVERGSGANVLTF.